The sequence of this T cell receptor (beta chain) was determined in a study of cytomegalovirus exposure and HLA in healthy donors. Study-wide context: An earlier analysis identified more than 90 million unique TCR beta sequences in about 200 million T cells.

With regard to this clone: Antigen specificity is unknown.

PCR used 60 Vbeta primers and 13 Jbeta primers. Per the authors' pipeline: The count from a later analysis was about 80 million unique TCR beta chains, some 11 million of them shared. Produced via immunoSEQ multiplex PCR; TCRdb's table is partial and in-frame only. D and trimming come from the DNA, and the V and J calls and clone size come from that table. This sample contains 80,000 or so clones. The CDR3 totals 13 residues. Between the trimmed V and J ends, which lost 1 base and 6 bases, there was a span of 9 bases. Germline V lookup: CDR1 MGHDK, CDR2 SYGVNS. General study findings and limits: Rarity held for most TCR sequences, but there were some public TCRs that occurred in many donors.

This clonotype was sampled from a woman aged 30 to 39 in good health and CMV-seronegative. Sequencing input: PBMCs. The V and J genes are TRBV25-1 and TRBJ1-2; D may be TRBD1 (5 bases). The CDR3 DNA sequence: TGTGCCAGCAGTGAATTCGCAGGGAATGGCTACACCTTC. Protein sequence: CASSEFAGNGYTF.